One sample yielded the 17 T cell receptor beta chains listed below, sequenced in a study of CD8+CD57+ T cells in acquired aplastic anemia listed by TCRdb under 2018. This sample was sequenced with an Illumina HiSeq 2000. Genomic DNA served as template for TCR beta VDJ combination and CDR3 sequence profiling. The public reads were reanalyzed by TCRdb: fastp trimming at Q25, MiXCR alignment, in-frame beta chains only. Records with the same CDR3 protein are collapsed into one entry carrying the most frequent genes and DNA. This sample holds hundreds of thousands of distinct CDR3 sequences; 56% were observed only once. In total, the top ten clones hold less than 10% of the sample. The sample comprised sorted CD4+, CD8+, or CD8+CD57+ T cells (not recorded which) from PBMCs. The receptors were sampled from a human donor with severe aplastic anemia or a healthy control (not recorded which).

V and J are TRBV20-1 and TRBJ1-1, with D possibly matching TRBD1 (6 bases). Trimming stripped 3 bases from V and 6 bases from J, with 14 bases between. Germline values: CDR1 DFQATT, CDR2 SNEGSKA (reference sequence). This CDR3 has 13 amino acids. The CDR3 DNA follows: TGCAGTGCTAGGCGAGGGGGTTGGTCTGAAGCTTTCTTT. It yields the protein CSARRGGWSEAFF.

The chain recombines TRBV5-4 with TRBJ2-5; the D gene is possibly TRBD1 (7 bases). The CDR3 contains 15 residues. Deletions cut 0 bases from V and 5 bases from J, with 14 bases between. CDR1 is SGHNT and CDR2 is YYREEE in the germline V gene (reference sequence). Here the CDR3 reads CASSLVVAGQETQYF. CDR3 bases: TGTGCCAGCAGCTTGGTCGTGGCGGGACAGGAGACCCAGTACTTC.

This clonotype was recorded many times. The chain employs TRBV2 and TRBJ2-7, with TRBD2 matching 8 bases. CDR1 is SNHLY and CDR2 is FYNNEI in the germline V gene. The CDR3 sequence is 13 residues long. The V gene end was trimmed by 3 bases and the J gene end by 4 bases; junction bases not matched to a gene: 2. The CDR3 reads CASSDRGGYEQYF. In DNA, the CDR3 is TGTGCCAGCAGTGATCGCGGGGGGTACGAGCAGTACTTC.

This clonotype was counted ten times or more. The CDR3, as DNA: TGTGCCACCAGCAGAGATACAGGGGGCGCCTACAATGAGCAGTTCTTC. Translating it yields CATSRDTGGAYNEQFF. The genes are TRBV15 and TRBJ2-1, with TRBD1 identical over 9 bases. The CDR3 consists of 16 residues. The germline CDR1 and CDR2 sequences are LNHNV and YYDKDF (reference sequence). V shed 0 bases and J 2 bases; nucleotides not matched to a gene: 2.

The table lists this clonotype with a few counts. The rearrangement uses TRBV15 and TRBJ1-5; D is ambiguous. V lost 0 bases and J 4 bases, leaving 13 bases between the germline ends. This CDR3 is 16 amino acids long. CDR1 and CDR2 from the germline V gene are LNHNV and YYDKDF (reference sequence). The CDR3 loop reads CATSRDSGQVNQPQHF. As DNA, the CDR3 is TGTGCCACCAGCAGAGATAGCGGGCAGGTAAATCAGCCCCAGCATTTT. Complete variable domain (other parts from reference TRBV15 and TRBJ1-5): DAMVIQNPRYQVTQFGKPVTLSCSQTLNHNVMYWYQQKSSQAPKLLFHYYDKDFNNEADTPDNFQSRRPNTSFCFLDIRSPGLGDTAMYLCATSRDSGQVNQPQHFGDGTRLSIL.

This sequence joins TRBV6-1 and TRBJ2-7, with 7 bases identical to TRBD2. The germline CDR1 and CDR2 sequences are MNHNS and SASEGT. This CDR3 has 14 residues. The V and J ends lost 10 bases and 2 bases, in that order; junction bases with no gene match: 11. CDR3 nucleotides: TGTGCCACCCTCGACCGGGCGGGAGCCTACGAGCAGTACTTC. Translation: CATLDRAGAYEQYF.

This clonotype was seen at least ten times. This CDR3 is CASSLSAGKNLYGYTF. CDR3 DNA sequence: TGTGCCAGCAGCTTATCGGCAGGGAAAAACCTATATGGCTACACCTTC. The gene calls are TRBV11-1 and TRBJ1-2; maybe TRBD1 (5 bases). V was clipped by 2 bases and J by 5 bases, with 18 bases between them. CDR1 and CDR2 from the germline V gene are SGHAT and FQDESV (reference sequence). This CDR3 has 16 residues.

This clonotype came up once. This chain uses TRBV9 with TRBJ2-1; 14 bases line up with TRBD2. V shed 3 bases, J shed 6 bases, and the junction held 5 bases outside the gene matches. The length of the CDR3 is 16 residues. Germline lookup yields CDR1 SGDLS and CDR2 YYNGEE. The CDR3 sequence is CASSGRLAGGLNEQFF. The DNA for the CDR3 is TGTGCCAGCAGCGGGAGACTAGCGGGGGGGCTCAATGAGCAGTTCTTC.

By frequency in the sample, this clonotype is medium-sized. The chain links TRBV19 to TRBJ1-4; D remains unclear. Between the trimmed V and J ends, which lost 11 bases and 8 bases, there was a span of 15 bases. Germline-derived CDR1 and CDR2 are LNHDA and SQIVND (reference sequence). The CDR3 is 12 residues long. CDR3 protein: CAPFRRREKLFF. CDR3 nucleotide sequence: TGTGCCCCCTTTAGGAGGCGGGAAAAACTGTTTTTT.

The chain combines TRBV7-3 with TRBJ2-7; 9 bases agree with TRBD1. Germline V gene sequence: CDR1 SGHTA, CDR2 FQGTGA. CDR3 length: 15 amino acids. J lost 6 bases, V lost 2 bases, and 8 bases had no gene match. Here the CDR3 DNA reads TGTGCCAGCAGCTTAGCGGGACAGGGACGTTTCGAGCAGTACTTC. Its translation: CASSLAGQGRFEQYF.

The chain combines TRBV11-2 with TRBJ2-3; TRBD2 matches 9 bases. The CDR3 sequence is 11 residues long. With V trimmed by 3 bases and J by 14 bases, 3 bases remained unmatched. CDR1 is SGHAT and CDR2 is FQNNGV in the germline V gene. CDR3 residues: CASSFSGGRYF. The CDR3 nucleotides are TGTGCCAGCAGCTTTAGCGGGGGCCGGTATTTT.

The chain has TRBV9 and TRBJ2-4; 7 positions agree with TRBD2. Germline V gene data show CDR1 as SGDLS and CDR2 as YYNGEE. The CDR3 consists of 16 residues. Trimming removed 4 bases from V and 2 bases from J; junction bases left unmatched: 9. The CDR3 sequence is CASSPGGRETKNIQYF. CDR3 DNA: TGTGCCAGCAGCCCGGGGGGAAGGGAGACCAAAAACATTCAGTACTTC.

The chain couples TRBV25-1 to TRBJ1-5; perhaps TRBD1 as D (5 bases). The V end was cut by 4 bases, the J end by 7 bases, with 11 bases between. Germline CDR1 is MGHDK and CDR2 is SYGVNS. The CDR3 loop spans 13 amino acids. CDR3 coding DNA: TGTGCCAGCAGTGGTTCAGGGCGACAGCCCCAGCATTTT. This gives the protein CASSGSGRQPQHF.

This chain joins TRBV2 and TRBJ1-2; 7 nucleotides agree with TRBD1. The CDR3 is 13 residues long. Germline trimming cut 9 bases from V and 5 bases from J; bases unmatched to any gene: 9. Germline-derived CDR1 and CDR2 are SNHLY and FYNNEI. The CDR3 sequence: CASEGGARYGYTF. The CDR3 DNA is TGTGCCAGTGAAGGGGGCGCGAGATATGGCTACACCTTC. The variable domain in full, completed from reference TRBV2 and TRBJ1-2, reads EPEVTQTPSHQVTQMGQEVILRCVPISNHLYFYWYRQILGQKVEFLVSFYNNEISEKSEIFDDQFSVERPDGSNFTLKIRSTKLEDSAMYFCASEGGARYGYTFGSGTRLTVV.

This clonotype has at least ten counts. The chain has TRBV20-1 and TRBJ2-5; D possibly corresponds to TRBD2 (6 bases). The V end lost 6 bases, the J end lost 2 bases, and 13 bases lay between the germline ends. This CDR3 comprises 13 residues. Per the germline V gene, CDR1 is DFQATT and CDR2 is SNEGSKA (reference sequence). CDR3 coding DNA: TGCAGTGCGGGGGACTTCGAACAAGAGACCCAGTACTTC. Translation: CSAGDFEQETQYF.

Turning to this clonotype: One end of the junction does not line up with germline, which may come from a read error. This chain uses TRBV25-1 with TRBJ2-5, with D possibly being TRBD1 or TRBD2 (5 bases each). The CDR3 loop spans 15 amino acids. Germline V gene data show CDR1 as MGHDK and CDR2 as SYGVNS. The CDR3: CASSLVREHNNEQCF. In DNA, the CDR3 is TGTGCCAGCAGCTTGGTCAGGGAGCACAACAATGAGCAGTGCTTC.

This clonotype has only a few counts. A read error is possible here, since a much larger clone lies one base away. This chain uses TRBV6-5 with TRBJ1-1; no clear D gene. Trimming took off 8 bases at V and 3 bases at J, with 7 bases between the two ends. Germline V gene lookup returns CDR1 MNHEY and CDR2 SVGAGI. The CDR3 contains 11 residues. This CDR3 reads CASGVDTEAFF. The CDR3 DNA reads TGTGCCAGCGGGGTGGACACTGAAGCTTTCTTT.